The clone carrying this TCR beta chain was seen ten or more times. Its matching antigen is unknown. TCR beta CDR3 region amplification was performed from RNA transcripts. The primer set for the first-round RT-PCR of the TCR CDR3 was HTBI. TCRdb recomputed calls from the multiplex PCR reads with MiXCR, one row per CDR3 protein. Of under 800,000 distinct CDR3 sequences in the sample, 14% were seen once. This entry is derived from a study of T cells in Graves' hyperthyroidism and ophthalmopathy. Study-wide context: Peripheral blood was secured at the point of initial diagnosis, before any treatment.

CDR1 is SGHAT, CDR2 FQNNGV, per germline. This CDR3 has 16 residues. Trimming shortened V by 0 bases and J by 4 bases, and 13 bases separated the two germline ends. Absence of ophthalmopathy progression within 18 months defined stable Graves' hyperthyroidism. General study points: Expanded thyroid clonotypes (above 0.001) were mostly also found in blood.

The genes are TRBV11-2 and TRBJ2-1, with D tentatively TRBD1 (5 bases). The sample comprised blood. This receptor was identified in a woman between 18 and 29 years old with Graves' hyperthyroidism. CDR3 sequence reads: CASSLDIGRTYNEQFF. CDR3 nucleotide sequence: TGTGCCAGCAGCTTAGATATTGGCAGGACATACAATGAGCAGTTCTTC.